The 2 T cell receptor beta chains in this list originate from one sample, sequenced in a study of blood T cell repertoires in COVID-19 (dated by TCRdb to about 2020). Library construction relied on the immunoSEQ multiplex PCR assay. Entries here come from immuneACCESS through TCRdb and include only in-frame sequences with V and J called. Some clones fail to appear in such tables; in the studies checked, an unresolved V gene covers under half of the shortfall, and the cause of the remainder is unknown. In this sample the table shows some 120,000 clones, just over 90% of which occur a single time. 1.8% of the sample is taken by the ten largest. Sequencing used peripheral blood. All receptors come from a human donor with active COVID-19. The donor label of this sample is uncertain.

The rearrangement joins TRBV6-5 to TRBJ1-2; D is unclear. This CDR3 is built from 16 residues. The germline CDR1 and CDR2 sequences are MNHEY and SVGAGI. Trimming left V 6 bases short and J 7 bases short, with 24 bases between. The CDR3 reads CASSYDGFDTTIGYTF. In nucleotides, the CDR3 is TGTGCCAGCAGCTACGATGGGTTTGATACAACTATTGGCTACACCTTC.

The CDR3 sequence is CASQTDYYEQYF. DNA of the CDR3: TGTGCCAGTCAAACAGACTACTACGAGCAGTACTTC. The V and J genes are TRBV6-5 and TRBJ2-7, with a possible D match to TRBD2 (5 bases). Germline assignment: CDR1 MNHEY and CDR2 SVGAGI. V was shortened by 9 bases and J by 3 bases, with 12 bases between the two germline ends. CDR3 size: 12 residues.